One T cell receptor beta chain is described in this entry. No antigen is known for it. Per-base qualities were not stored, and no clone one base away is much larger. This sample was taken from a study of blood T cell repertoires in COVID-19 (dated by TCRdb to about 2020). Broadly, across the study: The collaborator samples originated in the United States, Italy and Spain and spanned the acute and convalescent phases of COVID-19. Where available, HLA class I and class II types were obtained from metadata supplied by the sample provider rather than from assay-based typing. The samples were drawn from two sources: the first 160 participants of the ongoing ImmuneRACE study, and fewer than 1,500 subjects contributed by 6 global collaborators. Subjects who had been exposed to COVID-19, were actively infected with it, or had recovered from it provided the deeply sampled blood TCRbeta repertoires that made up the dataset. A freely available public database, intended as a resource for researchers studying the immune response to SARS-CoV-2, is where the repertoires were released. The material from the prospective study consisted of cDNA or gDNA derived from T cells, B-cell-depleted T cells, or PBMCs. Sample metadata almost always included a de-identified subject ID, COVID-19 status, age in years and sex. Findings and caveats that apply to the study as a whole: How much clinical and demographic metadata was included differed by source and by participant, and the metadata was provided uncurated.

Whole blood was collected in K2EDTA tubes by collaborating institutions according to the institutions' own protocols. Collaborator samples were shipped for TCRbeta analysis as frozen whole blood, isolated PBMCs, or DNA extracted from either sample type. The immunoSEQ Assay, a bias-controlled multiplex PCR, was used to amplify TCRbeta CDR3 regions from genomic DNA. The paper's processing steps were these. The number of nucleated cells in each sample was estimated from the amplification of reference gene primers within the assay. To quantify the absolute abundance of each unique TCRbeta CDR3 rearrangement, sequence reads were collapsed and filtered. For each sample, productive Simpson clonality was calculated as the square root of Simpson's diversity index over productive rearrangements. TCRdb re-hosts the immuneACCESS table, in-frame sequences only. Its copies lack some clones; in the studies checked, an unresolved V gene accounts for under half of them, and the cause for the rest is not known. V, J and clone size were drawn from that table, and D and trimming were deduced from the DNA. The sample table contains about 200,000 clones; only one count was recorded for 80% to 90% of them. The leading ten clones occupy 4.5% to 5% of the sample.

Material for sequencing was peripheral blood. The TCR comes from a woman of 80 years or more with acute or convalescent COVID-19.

Read as DNA, the sequence is TGTGCCAGCTCACAAGCTCAATTACCTGACAATCAGCCCCAGCATTTT. Its protein is CASSQAQLPDNQPQHF. The sequence links TRBV18 to TRBJ1-5; the D gene cannot be named for sure. The germline V gene encodes CDR1 KGHSH and CDR2 LQKENI. The CDR3 sequence holds 16 residues, the cysteine and phenylalanine included. The DNA shown is the 48-base CDR3, in frame from base 1. The germline ends are 16 bases apart after V is trimmed by 4 bases and J by 3 bases. Extended through the reference TRBV18 and TRBJ1-5 proteins, this CDR3 yields the full variable domain: NAGVMQNPRHLVRRRGQEARLRCSPMKGHSHVYWYRQLPEEGLKFMVYLQKENIIDESGMPKERFSAEFPKEGPSILRIQQVVRGDSAAYFCASSQAQLPDNQPQHFGDGTRLSIL.